A single sample gave rise to the 16 T cell receptor beta chains below, sequenced in a study of CD8 T cell repertoires and HIV-1 epitope variants. Their target antigens are unknown. Libraries were prepared by immunoSEQ multiplex PCR; TCRdb keeps only in-frame clonotypes and omits some of them. The sample holds approximately 5,000 clones, over 60% seen once. The specimen was cultured CD8+ T cells derived from PBMCs. These TCRs come from a male donor with HIV.

The V gene is TRBV5-4, the J gene TRBJ1-4, with TRBD1 matching over 9 bases. Germline loops: CDR1 SGHNT, CDR2 YYREEE (reference sequence). V shed 2 bases and J 8 bases; nucleotides not matched to a gene: 10. CDR3 length equals 16 residues. CDR3 coding DNA: TGTGCCAGCAGCTTTTCGGGACAGGGTTTAGGAGAAAAACTGTTTTTT. It encodes CASSFSGQGLGEKLFF.

The CDR3 coding sequence is TGTGCCAGCAGCCACGACTGGTCCGGTATGAACACTGAAGCTTTCTTT. This sequence encodes CASSHDWSGMNTEAFF. The rearrangement uses TRBV16 and TRBJ1-1; no firm D call. Trimming left V 3 bases short and J 0 bases short, with 14 bases between. CDR3 length: 16 residues. Germline-derived CDR1 and CDR2 are KGHSY and FQNENV.

In its sample, this clone was seen a few times. This rearrangement joins TRBV10-3 to TRBJ2-2, with 8 bases fitting TRBD1. CDR3 size: 18 residues. The germline V gene has CDR1 ENHRY and CDR2 SYGVKD. Losses at the gene ends were 4 bases for V and 6 bases for J; bases not matched to a gene: 16. As DNA, the CDR3 is TGTGCCATCAGTGGCGTTCCAGGGGGCGGTCTAAGCGCCGGGGAGCTGTTTTTT. As protein: CAISGVPGGGLSAGELFF.

This chain joins TRBV5-6 and TRBJ2-5, with a tentative D call TRBD1 (5 bases). The J call is doubtful: the DNA matches TRBJ2-7 better. This CDR3 has 16 residues. Germline V lookup: CDR1 SGHDT, CDR2 YYEEEE. This CDR3 is CASSHTVGQLTYEQYF. The CDR3 DNA reads TGTGCCAGCAGCCACACAGTGGGGCAGTTAACCTACGAGCAGTACTTC.

This clone has just a few counts. V usage is TRBV7-9 and J usage is TRBJ2-2, with D tentatively TRBD2 (5 bases). The CDR3 runs to 12 residues. Germline V gives CDR1 SEHNR, CDR2 FQNEAQ (reference sequence). Trimming pared 7 bases from V and 4 bases from J, leaving 7 bases between. This chain's CDR3 is CASTRGTGELFF. The CDR3 nucleotides read TGTGCCAGCACCCGGGGCACCGGGGAGCTGTTTTTT.

This chain uses TRBV28 with TRBJ2-5, with 7 bases aligning to TRBD1. CDR3 size: 15 residues. Germline CDR1 and CDR2: MDHEN and SYDVKM. J was trimmed by 1 base and V by 6 bases; bases with no gene match: 8. CDR3 coding DNA: TGTGCCAGCAGACCGACAGGGAAGCGCCAAGAGACCCAGTACTTC. Protein sequence: CASRPTGKRQETQYF.

This chain joins TRBV5-1 and TRBJ2-2; D is possibly TRBD1 or TRBD2 (5 bases each). This CDR3 region has 20 residues. V dropped 2 bases and J dropped 6 bases, with 29 bases sitting between them. Germline V lookup: CDR1 SGHRS, CDR2 YFSETQ. The CDR3 sequence is CASSFLQVFREPGLAGELFF. DNA of the CDR3: TGCGCCAGCAGCTTCCTTCAGGTTTTCAGGGAACCAGGACTTGCCGGGGAGCTGTTTTTT.

V is TRBV5-4 and J is TRBJ2-1; D unresolved. Germline CDR1 SGHNT, CDR2 YYREEE (reference sequence). With 2 bases removed from V and 6 bases from J, the gap between germline ends came to 3 bases. The CDR3 runs to 11 residues. As DNA, the CDR3 is TGTGCCAGCAGCTTCACCAATGAGCAGTTCTTC. Amino acid sequence: CASSFTNEQFF.

The gene calls are TRBV7-2 and TRBJ2-2, with D perhaps matching TRBD2 (6 bases). The V end was cut by 2 bases, the J end by 3 bases, with 10 bases between. The CDR3 has 15 residues. Germline values: CDR1 SGHTA, CDR2 FQGNSA. The CDR3 loop reads CASSLQASDTGELFF. The CDR3, as DNA: TGTGCCAGCAGCTTACAGGCTAGCGACACCGGGGAGCTGTTTTTT.

J is TRBJ2-2 and V is TRBV18; no firm D call. CDR1 and CDR2 from the germline V gene are KGHSH and LQKENI. V was cut by 3 bases and J by 1 base, with 3 bases left in between. The CDR3 runs 13 residues. The CDR3 DNA reads TGTGCCAGCTCACCGGGGAACACCGGGGAGCTGTTTTTT. Its translation: CASSPGNTGELFF.

The chain employs TRBV9 and TRBJ2-6; D ambiguous. CDR3 length equals 17 residues. V lost 6 bases to trimming and J lost 5 bases, with 21 bases between them. Looked up from germline, CDR1 is SGDLS and CDR2 is YYNGEE. The DNA for the CDR3 is TGTGCCAGCATTGATGGTACTCAAACAAGTCGGGCCAACGTCCTGACTTTC. Translated: CASIDGTQTSRANVLTF.

This clone is a singleton in its sample. The gene calls are TRBV4-3 and TRBJ2-7, with TRBD2 matching over 14 bases. V shed 4 bases, J shed 2 bases, and the junction held 1 base outside the gene matches. This CDR3 is built from 15 residues. The germline gives CDR1 LGHNA, CDR2 YSLEER. CDR3 sequence reads: CASSLGLAGAYEQYF. The CDR3 DNA sequence: TGCGCCAGCAGCCTGGGACTAGCGGGGGCCTACGAGCAGTACTTC.

The rearrangement uses TRBV5-1 and TRBJ2-1; D uncertain. The CDR3 covers 16 residues. Germline-derived CDR1 and CDR2 are SGHRS and YFSETQ. Trimming stripped 0 bases from V and 1 base from J, with 11 bases between. In DNA form, the CDR3 reads TGCGCCAGCAGCTTGGCCCTGGGTGGTTCCTACAATGAGCAGTTCTTC. Its protein is CASSLALGGSYNEQFF.

The chain uses TRBV5-1 and TRBJ1-1; D is undetermined. V lost 5 bases and J lost 4, with 18 bases in between. Per germline, CDR1 SGHRS and CDR2 YFSETQ. This CDR3 spans 15 amino acids. CDR3 nucleotide sequence: TGCGCCAGCAGTTTTGGGCCCACCGGAGGCACTGAAGCTTTCTTT. Its translation is CASSFGPTGGTEAFF. The full variable domain, its missing parts supplied by reference TRBV5-1 and TRBJ1-1, is KAGVTQTPRYLIKTRGQQVTLSCSPISGHRSVSWYQQTPGQGLQFLFEYFSETQRNKGNFPGRFSGRQFSNSRSEMNVSTLELGDSALYLCASSFGPTGGTEAFFGQGTRLTVV.

V is TRBV10-2 and J is TRBJ2-7; D is tentatively TRBD1 or TRBD2 (6 bases each). This CDR3 region has 14 residues. V lost 3 bases, J lost 4 bases, and 13 bases lay in between. Germline CDR1 is WSHSY and CDR2 is SAAADI. CDR3: CASSEGGLIYEQYF. The CDR3 coding sequence is TGCGCCAGCAGTGAAGGGGGGTTGATTTACGAGCAGTACTTC.

The chain recombines TRBV29-1 with TRBJ2-7, with unresolved D. Germline V gene data show CDR1 as SQVTM and CDR2 as ANQGSEA. V was clipped by 7 bases and J by 3 bases, with 13 bases between them. This CDR3 comprises 12 residues. CDR3 sequence (DNA): TGCAGCGCACTCGTCGGAAACTACGAGCAGTACTTC. As protein: CSALVGNYEQYF.